This is a list of T cell receptor beta chains from one sample in a study of immune evolution from preneoplasia to lung adenocarcinoma. TCRdb keeps only in-frame clones here, not all; method: immunoSEQ multiplex PCR. The table includes approximately 7,300 clones, about two thirds detected once. What was sequenced was FFPE lung adenocarcinoma in situ tissue. The receptors were sampled from a donor aged 70 or over with lung adenocarcinoma. Some clones in this sample may be carry-over from other donors' samples. Each CDR3 is given with its conserved first and last residue. The D gene is left open where the match is weak. A clone size is listed for some rows: how often the clone was seen (once, few, many), or a class if it is expanded.

size,V,D,J,DNA,CDR3
.,TRBV28,.,TRBJ2-7,TGTGCCACCTGGACTCCTCCCTACGAGCAGTACTTC,CATWTPPYEQYF
.,TRBV15,.,TRBJ1-4,TGTGCCACCAGCAGAGTTCTCCGGGACGATGAAAAACTGTTTTTT,CATSRVLRDDEKLFF
.,TRBV2,.,TRBJ1-5,TGTGCCAGCAGAACGACGGGTAATCAGCCCCAGCATTTT,CASRTTGNQPQHF
medium-sized,TRBV7-9,.,TRBJ1-4,TGTGCCAGCAGCGGGCGGGGGAAGGGTGAAAAACTGTTTTTT,CASSGRGKGEKLFF
few,TRBV5-1,.,TRBJ1-1,TGCGCCAGCAGCTTCCGAGAGGGCTTGGCTTTCTTT,CASSFREGLAFF
.,TRBV19,.,TRBJ1-1,TGTGCCAGTAGTATCTTCGGGGCCAACACTGAAGCTTTCTTT,CASSIFGANTEAFF
.,TRBV18,.,TRBJ2-7,TGTGCCAGTTCACGACAGGACTACGAGCAGTACTTC,CASSRQDYEQYF
.,TRBV7-9,.,TRBJ1-2,TGTGCCAGCGGACCCAGGGGTAACTATGGCTACACCTTC,CASGPRGNYGYTF
.,TRBV13,TRBD2,TRBJ2-3,TGTGCCAGCAGCGTACTAGCGGGAGGACCCACAGATACGCAGTATTTT,CASSVLAGGPTDTQYF
.,TRBV4-1,.,TRBJ1-5,TGCGCCAGCAGCCCGGCCCTCCCCGATCAGCCCCAGCATTTT,CASSPALPDQPQHF
.,TRBV15,TRBD1,TRBJ1-2,TGTGCCACCAGCAGGGTACAGGGGAGCTACACCTTC,CATSRVQGSYTF
.,TRBV14,.,TRBJ2-3,TGTGCCAGCAGCCAAGTCGGGTATTTTGATACGCAGTATTTT,CASSQVGYFDTQYF
.,TRBV6-5,.,TRBJ1-2,TGTGCCAGCAGTCCAGGGAAAGGCTACACCTTC,CASSPGKGYTF
.,TRBV5-1,TRBD1,TRBJ1-1,TGCGCCAGCAGCTTGGCAAGACAGGGAAGTAACACTGAAGCTTTCTTT,CASSLARQGSNTEAFF
.,TRBV5-1,TRBD1,TRBJ1-2,TGCGCCAGCAGCACCACGGGACAGGGGGCCCTAAACCACTATGGCTACACCTTC,CASSTTGQGALNHYGYTF
few,TRBV11-3,.,TRBJ2-5,TGTGCCAGCAGCCCGCGGGAGACCCAGTACTTC,CASSPRETQYF
.,TRBV19,TRBD1,TRBJ1-2,TGTGCCAGTAGGCCGGGACAGGCCTATGGCTACACCTTC,CASRPGQAYGYTF
.,TRBV30,.,TRBJ1-1,TGTGCCTGGAGTGTACAGAGGGCCACTGAAGCTTTCTTT,CAWSVQRATEAFF
.,TRBV10-3,.,TRBJ1-2,TGTGCCATCAGTGAAACACGGGAAGTCCTCTACACCTTC,CAISETREVLYTF
.,TRBV29-1,.,TRBJ1-1,TGCAGCGTTGGGCGGGTCAGGGACACTGAAGCTTTCTTT,CSVGRVRDTEAFF
.,TRBV7-2,.,TRBJ1-2,TGTGCCAGCAGCTTAGGTTTCGTCGATGGGTACACCTTC,CASSLGFVDGYTF
.,TRBV5-1,.,TRBJ1-1,TGCGCCAGCAGCCCCGGGAAGAACACTGAAGCTTTCTTT,CASSPGKNTEAFF
few,TRBV7-3,.,TRBJ2-7,TGTGCCAGCAGCTTATGGGCAGGGCCCTACGAGCAGTACTTC,CASSLWAGPYEQYF
.,TRBV19,.,TRBJ2-1,TGTGCCAGTATGGGGTCCCGGAGGCAAAATGAGCAGTTCTTC,CASMGSRRQNEQFF
.,TRBV7-2,TRBD1,TRBJ2-1,TGTGCCAGCAGCTTATACAGGGGCGAAAAAAATGAGCAGTTCTTC,CASSLYRGEKNEQFF
.,TRBV5-1,.,TRBJ2-3,TGCGCCAGCAGCTTGGGAACTTTAGATACGCAGTATTTT,CASSLGTLDTQYF
.,TRBV15,.,TRBJ1-2,TGTGCCACCAGCAGACAGACTAACTATGGCTACACCTTC,CATSRQTNYGYTF
.,TRBV10-1,.,TRBJ2-1,TGCGCCAGCAGTGAGTGGGGGCGATCAATGAATGAGCAGTTCTTC,CASSEWGRSMNEQFF
.,TRBV7-9,TRBD1,TRBJ2-7,TGTGCCAGCAGCTACGACAGGGCAATGAACGAGCAGTACTTC,CASSYDRAMNEQYF
.,TRBV10-3,.,TRBJ1-6,TGTGCCATCAGGAAACAGGTCAATTCACCCCTCCACTTT,CAIRKQVNSPLHF
.,TRBV7-3,.,TRBJ1-1,TGTGCCAGCAGCCAAGCCCCCTGGGCCGCCACTGAAGCTTTCTTT,CASSQAPWAATEAFF
few,TRBV30,.,TRBJ1-3,TGTGCCTGTCCTCGTGGGGGCTCTGGAAACACCATATATTTT,CACPRGGSGNTIYF
once,TRBV30,TRBD1,TRBJ2-7,TGTGCCGGAATCCGGGACAGGGCCTACGAGCAGTACTTC,CAGIRDRAYEQYF
.,TRBV4-1,TRBD2,TRBJ2-1,TGCGCCAGCAGCCCCCCGGCCCCGGGGGGGTTCAATGAGCAGTTCTTC,CASSPPAPGGFNEQFF
.,TRBV11-2,TRBD1,TRBJ2-1,TGTGCCAGCAGCTTGACCGGGACAGGGGGTCAGTTCTTC,CASSLTGTGGQFF
few,TRBV6-5,.,TRBJ1-2,TGTGCCAGCAGTTACAGGGGGACCGCCGCGAGGGGCGGCTACACCTTC,CASSYRGTAARGGYTF
.,TRBV6-6,.,TRBJ1-1,TGTGCCAGCAGTCGACAGGCAAACACTGAAGCTTTCTTT,CASSRQANTEAFF
few,TRBV9,TRBD2,TRBJ2-3,TGTGCCAGCAGCGCCGACGGGACTAGTCCGTCAGATACGCAGTATTTT,CASSADGTSPSDTQYF
.,TRBV11-3,.,TRBJ1-1,TGTGCCAGCAGCCCAGACAGGCCTAACACTGAAGCTTTCTTT,CASSPDRPNTEAFF
.,TRBV28,.,TRBJ2-5,TGTGCCAGCAGCCCCCGCCCCGGGACATATCAAGAGACCCAGTACTTC,CASSPRPGTYQETQYF
.,TRBV25-1,TRBD2,TRBJ2-5,TGTGCCAGCAGTGAAGGAGGTCTAGCGGGAGAGACCCAGTACTTC,CASSEGGLAGETQYF
.,TRBV15,.,TRBJ1-4,TGTGCCACCAGCAGAGAAGGTGTGGCGGGCCGCGCGGATGAAAAACTGTTTTTT,CATSREGVAGRADEKLFF
.,TRBV30,TRBD1,TRBJ1-5,TGTGCTTGGGACAGGGACGATCAGCCCCAGCATTTT,CAWDRDDQPQHF
.,TRBV5-1,.,TRBJ2-7,TGCGCCAGCAGCTCGAGGGGGGGAGTAGGCTACGAGCAGTACTTC,CASSSRGGVGYEQYF
.,TRBV27,.,TRBJ1-6,TGTGCCAGCAGTTTCAAGGTCGGCATGAGCTCCTATAATTCACCCCTCCACTTT,CASSFKVGMSSYNSPLHF
.,TRBV7-9,.,TRBJ1-2,TGTGCCAGCAGCTTTTCGGACAGACCCCACTATGGCTACACCTTC,CASSFSDRPHYGYTF
few,TRBV4-1,.,TRBJ1-1,TGCGCCAGCAGCTTACCCGGACAGCTGAACACTGAAGCTTTCTTT,CASSLPGQLNTEAFF
.,TRBV28,.,TRBJ1-1,TGTGCCAGCAGTTTTACCGCGAACACTGAAGCTTTCTTT,CASSFTANTEAFF
.,TRBV30,TRBD2,TRBJ2-3,TGTGCCTTAAGTGCGGGAGTCCCAGATACGCAGTATTTT,CALSAGVPDTQYF
.,TRBV12-5,TRBD2,TRBJ2-1,TGTGCTAGTGGGCTCGGACTAGCGGATTACAATGAGCAGTTCTTC,CASGLGLADYNEQFF
.,TRBV6-1,TRBD2,TRBJ2-7,TGTGCCAGCAACTCTTTTGGCGGGAGCTCCTACGAGCAGTACTTC,CASNSFGGSSYEQYF
.,TRBV4-1,TRBD1,TRBJ1-1,TGCGCCAGCAGCCAAGGGACTCAGGGGGTAGGCACTGAAGCTTTCTTT,CASSQGTQGVGTEAFF
.,TRBV19,TRBD1,TRBJ1-5,TGTGCCAGTAGCCTGGGGACAGCGGGAGATCAGCCCCAGCATTTT,CASSLGTAGDQPQHF
.,TRBV11-1,TRBD1,TRBJ2-7,TGTGCCAGCAGCTTAAGGACAGGGCTTCTTTACGAGCAGTACTTC,CASSLRTGLLYEQYF